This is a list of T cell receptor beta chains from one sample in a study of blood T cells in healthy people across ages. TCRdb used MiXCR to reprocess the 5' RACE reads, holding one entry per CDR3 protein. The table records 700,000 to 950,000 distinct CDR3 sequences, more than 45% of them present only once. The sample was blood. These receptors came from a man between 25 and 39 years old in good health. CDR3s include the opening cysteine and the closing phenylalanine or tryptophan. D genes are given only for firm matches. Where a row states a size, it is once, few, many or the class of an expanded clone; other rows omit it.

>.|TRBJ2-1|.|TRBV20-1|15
CSATKTWQWGNEQFF
TGCAGTGCTACGAAGACGTGGCAATGGGGCAATGAGCAGTTCTTC
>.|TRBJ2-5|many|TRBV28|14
CASSSRSGQETQYF
TGTGCCAGCAGTTCCCGCTCAGGGCAAGAGACCCAGTACTTC
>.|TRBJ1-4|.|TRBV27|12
CASGAAGEKLFF
TGTGCCTCGGGGGCTGCGGGCGAAAAACTGTTTTTT
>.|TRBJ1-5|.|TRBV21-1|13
CASRGDGNQPQHF
TGTGCCAGCCGGGGGGACGGCAATCAGCCCCAGCATTTT
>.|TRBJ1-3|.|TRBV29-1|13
CSVETGGGNTIYF
TGCAGCGTTGAGACAGGTGGCGGAAACACCATATATTTT
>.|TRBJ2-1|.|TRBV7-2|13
CASSRGAYNEQFF
TGTGCCAGCAGTAGGGGAGCCTACAATGAGCAGTTCTTC
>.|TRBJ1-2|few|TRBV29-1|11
CSVGLTYGYTF
TGCAGCGTTGGCCTGACCTATGGCTACACCTTC
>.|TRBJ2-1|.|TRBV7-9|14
CASSYPRGFGEQFF
TGTGCCAGCAGCTACCCGAGAGGGTTTGGTGAGCAGTTCTTC
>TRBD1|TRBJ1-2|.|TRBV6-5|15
CASSTGTGGNYGYTF
TGTGCCAGCAGTACCGGGACAGGCGGAAACTATGGCTACACCTTC
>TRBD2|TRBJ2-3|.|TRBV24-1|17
CATSDPLAGVATDTQYF
TGTGCCACCAGTGATCCGCTCGCGGGAGTCGCCACAGATACGCAGTATTTT
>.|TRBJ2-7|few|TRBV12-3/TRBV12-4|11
CASSLIGEQYF
TGTGCCAGCAGTTTGATTGGCGAGCAGTACTTC
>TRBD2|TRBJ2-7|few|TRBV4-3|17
CASSQEETAGVAHEQYF
TGCGCCAGCAGCCAAGAAGAAACAGCGGGAGTCGCCCACGAGCAGTACTTC
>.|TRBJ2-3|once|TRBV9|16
CASSVVGGAGLPAQYF
TGTGCCAGCAGCGTAGTTGGAGGGGCAGGGCTACCAGCGCAGTATTTT
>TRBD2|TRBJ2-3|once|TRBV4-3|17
CASSQDRRLAGTDTQYF
TGCGCCAGCAGCCAAGATCGGAGACTAGCGGGCACAGATACGCAGTATTTT
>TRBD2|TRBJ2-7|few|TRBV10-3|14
CATLREGPTYEQYF
TGTGCCACTCTCCGGGAGGGACCTACCTACGAGCAGTACTTC